This T cell receptor (beta chain) was sequenced for a study of glioma-infiltrating T cells (TCRdb year 2016). Background for the entire study: The study sequenced TCR alpha- and beta-chain repertoires from glioma tissue, from non-neoplastic brain tissue and from matched peripheral blood mononuclear cells. Each tissue-infiltrating repertoire was compared with the same patient's peripheral blood repertoire to measure divergence between tissue and blood T-cell populations. The paired cohort comprised three low-grade glioma patients, about 8 primary glioblastoma patients and three non-glioma patients contributing non-neoplastic brain tissue. What the work shows at the level of the full study, not this receptor alone: Group comparisons were based on small numbers of patients: three non-neoplastic, three low-grade glioma and 7 to 9 glioblastoma patients. Very few CDR3 sequences were found to be shared between tissue and blood, and this scarcity was attributed to high CDR3 diversity and limited sampling. VJ-independent divergence between tissue and blood was lower than expected in non-neoplastic patients but higher than expected in all gliomas, particularly low-grade gliomas.

TCR alpha and beta CDR3 regions were amplified with the iRepertoire nested amplicon-rescue multiplex PCR (arm-PCR) platform from RNA. The input for one-step reverse transcription and amplification was 100-400 ng of either tissue mRNA or PBMC total RNA. After bead purification, a secondary multiplex PCR added Illumina adapters, and libraries were gel-purified between 200 and 400 bp. The libraries contained internal 6-nucleotide barcodes that were used for demultiplexing. Sequencing of libraries was performed on an Illumina MiSeq with 2x220 or 2x250 nucleotide paired-end reads. The original pipeline was this. Paired reads were merged with FLASH 1.2.11 and aligned to the GRCh37 human genome with BWA-MEM before extracting TRA and TRB reads. V and J assignment used an IMGT-derived reference of cassette sequences and CDR3 motifs that included pseudogenes. Reads were translated in three frames, and productive CDR3s were defined by a C…FGXG motif without stop codons. Clonotypes were defined as unique combinations of V-J cassette pair and CDR3 amino acid sequence. Reads were filtered by Hamming distance, thresholded by each sample's sequence error rate in mapped regions. TCRdb ran its own pipeline on the public reads, namely fastp trimming at Q25 and MiXCR clone calling, and kept in-frame beta chains. For every CDR3 protein sequence, its rows merge into one entry that carries the most common genes and DNA. TCRdb, rather than the study authors, made the V and J calls. The sample table shows about 200,000 distinct CDR3 sequences, and 25% to 35% are seen once. The top ten constitute 20% to 25% of the sample.

CDR1 and CDR2, per the germline V gene, are MNHEY and SVGEGT. Trimming costs V 6 bases and J 4 bases, and their ends lie 9 bases apart. The CDR3 numbers 12 residues from cysteine through phenylalanine. The kept DNA is CDR3 alone, 36 bases in frame from the first base. This clonotype was counted many times. No cognate antigen has been identified for it. Base qualities were left out, and no much larger clone turns up one base away. The V and J segments used are TRBV6-2 or TRBV6-3 and TRBJ1-1, with the D gene not confidently named. Source material: glioma tissue, nonneoplastic brain tissue, or PBMCs (not recorded which). The TCR was taken from a human donor with low-grade glioma or glioblastoma, undergoing nonglioma brain surgery, or in good health (not recorded which). The CDR3 corresponds to CASRPVGTEAFF. The nucleotide sequence reads TGTGCCAGCAGGCCGGTCGGCACTGAAGCTTTCTTT.